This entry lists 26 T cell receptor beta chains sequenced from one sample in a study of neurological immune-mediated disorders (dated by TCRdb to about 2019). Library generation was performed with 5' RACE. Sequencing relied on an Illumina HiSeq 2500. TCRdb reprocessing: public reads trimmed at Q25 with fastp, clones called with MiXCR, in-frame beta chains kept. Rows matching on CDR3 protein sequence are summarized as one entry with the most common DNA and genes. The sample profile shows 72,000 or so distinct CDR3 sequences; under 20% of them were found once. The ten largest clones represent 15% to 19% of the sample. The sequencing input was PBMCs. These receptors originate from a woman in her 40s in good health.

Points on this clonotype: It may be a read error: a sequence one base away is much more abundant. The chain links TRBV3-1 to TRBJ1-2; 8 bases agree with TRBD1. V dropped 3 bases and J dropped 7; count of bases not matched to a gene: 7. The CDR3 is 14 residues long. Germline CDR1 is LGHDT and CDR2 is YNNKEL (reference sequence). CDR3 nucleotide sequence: TGTGCCAGCAGCCAGGGACAGGTGGCGCGTGGCTACACCTTC. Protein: CASSQGQVARGYTF. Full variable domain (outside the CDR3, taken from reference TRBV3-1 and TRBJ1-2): DTAVSQTPKYLVTQMGNDKSIKCEQNLGHDTMYWYKQDSKKFLKIMFSYNNKELIINETVPNRFSPKSPDKAHLNLHINSLELGDSAVYFCASSQGQVARGYTFGSGTRLTVV.

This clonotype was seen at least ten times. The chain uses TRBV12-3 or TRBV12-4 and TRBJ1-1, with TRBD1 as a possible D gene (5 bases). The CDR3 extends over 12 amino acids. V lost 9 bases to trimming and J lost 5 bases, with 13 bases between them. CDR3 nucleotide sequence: TGTGCCAGTAGGGGCAGGCGGACTGAAGCTTTCTTT. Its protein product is CASRGRRTEAFF.

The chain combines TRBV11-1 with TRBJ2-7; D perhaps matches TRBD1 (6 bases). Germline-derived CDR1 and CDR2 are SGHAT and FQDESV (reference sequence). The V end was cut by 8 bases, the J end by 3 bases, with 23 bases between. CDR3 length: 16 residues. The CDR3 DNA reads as TGTGCCAGCTCCCGTGACCCTGTAGGGGGATACTACGAGCAGTACTTC. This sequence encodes CASSRDPVGGYYEQYF. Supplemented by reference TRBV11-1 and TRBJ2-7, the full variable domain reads EAEVAQSPRYKITEKSQAVAFWCDPISGHATLYWYRQILGQGPELLVQFQDESVVDDSQLPKDRFSAERLKGVDSTLKIQPAELGDSAMYLCASSRDPVGGYYEQYFGPGTRLTVT.

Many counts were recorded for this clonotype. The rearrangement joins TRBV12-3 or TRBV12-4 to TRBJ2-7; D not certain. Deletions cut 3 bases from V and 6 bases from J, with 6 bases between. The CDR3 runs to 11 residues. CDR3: CASSLAGEQYF. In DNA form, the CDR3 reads TGTGCCAGCAGTTTGGCTGGCGAGCAGTACTTC.

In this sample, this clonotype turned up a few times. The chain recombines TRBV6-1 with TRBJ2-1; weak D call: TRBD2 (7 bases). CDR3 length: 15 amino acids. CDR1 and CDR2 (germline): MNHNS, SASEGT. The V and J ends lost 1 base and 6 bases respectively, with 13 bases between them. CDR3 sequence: CASSEGGGAPNEQFF. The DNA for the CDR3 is TGTGCCAGCAGTGAAGGGGGGGGCGCCCCCAATGAGCAGTTCTTC.

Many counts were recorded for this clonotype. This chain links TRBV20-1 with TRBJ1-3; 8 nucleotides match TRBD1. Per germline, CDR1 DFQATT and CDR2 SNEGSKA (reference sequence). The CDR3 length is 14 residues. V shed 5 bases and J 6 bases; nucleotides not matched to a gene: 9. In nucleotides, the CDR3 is TGCAGTGCTTTTAGTGGGACAGGACTAAACACCATATATTTT. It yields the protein CSAFSGTGLNTIYF.

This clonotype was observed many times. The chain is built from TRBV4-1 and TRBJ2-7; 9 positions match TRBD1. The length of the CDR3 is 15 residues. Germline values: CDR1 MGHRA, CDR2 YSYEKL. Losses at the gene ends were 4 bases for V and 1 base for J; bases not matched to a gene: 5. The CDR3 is CASSLLTGGSYEQYF. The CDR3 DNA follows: TGCGCCAGCAGCCTGCTGACAGGGGGATCCTACGAGCAGTACTTC.

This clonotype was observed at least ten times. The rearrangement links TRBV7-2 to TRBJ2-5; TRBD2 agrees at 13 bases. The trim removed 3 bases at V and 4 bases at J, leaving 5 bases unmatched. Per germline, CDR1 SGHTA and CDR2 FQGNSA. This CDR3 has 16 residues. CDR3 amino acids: CASSFTSGGGAETQYF. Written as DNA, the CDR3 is TGTGCCAGCAGCTTCACTAGCGGGGGGGGTGCAGAGACCCAGTACTTC.

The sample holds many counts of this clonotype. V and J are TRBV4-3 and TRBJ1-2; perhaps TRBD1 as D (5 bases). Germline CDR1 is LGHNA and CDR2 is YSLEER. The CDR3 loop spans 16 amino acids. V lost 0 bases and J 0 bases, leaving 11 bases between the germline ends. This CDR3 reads CASSQEWGIANYGYTF. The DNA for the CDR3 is TGCGCCAGCAGCCAAGAATGGGGGATTGCTAACTATGGCTACACCTTC.

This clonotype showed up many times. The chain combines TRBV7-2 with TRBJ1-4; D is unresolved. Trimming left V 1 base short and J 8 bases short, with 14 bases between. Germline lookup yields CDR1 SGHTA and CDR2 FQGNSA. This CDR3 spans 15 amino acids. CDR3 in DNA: TGTGCCAGCAGCTTAGACGGTGGCAGCCGGGAAAAACTGTTTTTT. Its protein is CASSLDGGSREKLFF.

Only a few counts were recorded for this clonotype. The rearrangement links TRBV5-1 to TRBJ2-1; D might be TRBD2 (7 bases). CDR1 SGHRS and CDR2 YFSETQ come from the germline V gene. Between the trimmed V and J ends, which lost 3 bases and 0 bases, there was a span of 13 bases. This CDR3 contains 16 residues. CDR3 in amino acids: CASSSGGGSSYNEQFF. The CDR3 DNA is TGCGCCAGCAGCTCGGGGGGCGGGAGCTCCTACAATGAGCAGTTCTTC.

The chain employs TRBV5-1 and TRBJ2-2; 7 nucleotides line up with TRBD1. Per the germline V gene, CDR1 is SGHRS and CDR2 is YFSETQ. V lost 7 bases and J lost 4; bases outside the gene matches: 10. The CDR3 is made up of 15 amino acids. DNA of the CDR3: TGCGCCAGCGGTCGACAGGGAGTCGGCACCGGGGAGCTGTTTTTT. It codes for CASGRQGVGTGELFF.

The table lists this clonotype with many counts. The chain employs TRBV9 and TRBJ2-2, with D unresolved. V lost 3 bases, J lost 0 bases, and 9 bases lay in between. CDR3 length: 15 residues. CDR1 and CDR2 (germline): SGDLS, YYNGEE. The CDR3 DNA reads TGTGCCAGCAGCGAGGACCTGACGAACACCGGGGAGCTGTTTTTT. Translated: CASSEDLTNTGELFF. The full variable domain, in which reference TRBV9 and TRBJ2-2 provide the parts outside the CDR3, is DSGVTQTPKHLITATGQRVTLRCSPRSGDLSVYWYQQSLDQGLQFLIQYYNGEERAKGNILERFSAQQFPDLHSELNLSSLELGDSALYFCASSEDLTNTGELFFGEGSRLTVL.

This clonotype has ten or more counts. The CDR3 DNA follows: TGTGCCAGCAGCTTTCGTCACAGGGGGGTTGATGAAGCTTTCTTT. Translated, it gives CASSFRHRGVDEAFF. V is TRBV7-2 and J is TRBJ1-1; 8 nucleotides align to TRBD1. Germline CDR1 reads SGHTA; CDR2 reads FQGNSA. The CDR3 spans 15 residues. V shed 3 bases and J 7 bases; nucleotides not matched to a gene: 10.

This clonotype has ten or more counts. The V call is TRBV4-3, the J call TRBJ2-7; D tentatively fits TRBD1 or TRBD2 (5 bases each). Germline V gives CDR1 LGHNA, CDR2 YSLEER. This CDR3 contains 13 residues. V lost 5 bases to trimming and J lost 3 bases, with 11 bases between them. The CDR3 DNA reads TGCGCCAGCAGCAGGGACGGAGTCTACGAGCAGTACGTC. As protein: CASSRDGVYEQYV.

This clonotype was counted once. Here the CDR3 reads CASSAVGEQFF. In DNA, the CDR3 is TGCGCCAGCAGCGCAGTAGGCGAGCAGTTCTTC. The chain uses TRBV5-1 and TRBJ2-1; no firm D call. Trimming cost V 4 bases and J 10 bases, with 9 bases left between them. Germline V gives CDR1 SGHRS, CDR2 YFSETQ. The CDR3 sequence is 11 residues long.

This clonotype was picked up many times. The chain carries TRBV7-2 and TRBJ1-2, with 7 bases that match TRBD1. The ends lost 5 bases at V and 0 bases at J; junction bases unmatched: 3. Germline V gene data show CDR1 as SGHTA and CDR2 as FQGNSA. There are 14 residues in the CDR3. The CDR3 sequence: CASSLGTANYGYTF. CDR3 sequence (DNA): TGTGCCAGCAGCCTCGGGACAGCTAACTATGGCTACACCTTC.

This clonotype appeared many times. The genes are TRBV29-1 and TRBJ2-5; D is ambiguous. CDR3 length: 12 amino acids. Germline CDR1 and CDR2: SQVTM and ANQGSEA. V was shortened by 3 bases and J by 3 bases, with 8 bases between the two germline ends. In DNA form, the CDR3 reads TGCAGCGTTGAGGCGATTAAAGAGACCCAGTACTTC. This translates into CSVEAIKETQYF.

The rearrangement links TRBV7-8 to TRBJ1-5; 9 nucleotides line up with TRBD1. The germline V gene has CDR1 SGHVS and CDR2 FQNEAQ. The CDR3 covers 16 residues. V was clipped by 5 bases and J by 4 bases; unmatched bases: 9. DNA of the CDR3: TGTGCCAGCAGCCTCGCCACCGGGACAGGGAATCAGCCCCAGCATTTT. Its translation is CASSLATGTGNQPQHF.

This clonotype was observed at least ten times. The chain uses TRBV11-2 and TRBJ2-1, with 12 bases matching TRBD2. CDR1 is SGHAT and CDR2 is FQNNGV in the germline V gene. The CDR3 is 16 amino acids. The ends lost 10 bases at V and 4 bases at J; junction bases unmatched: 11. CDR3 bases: TGTGCCACCCAGACTAGCGGGGGCGACGGATACAATGAGCAGTTCTTC. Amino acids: CATQTSGGDGYNEQFF.

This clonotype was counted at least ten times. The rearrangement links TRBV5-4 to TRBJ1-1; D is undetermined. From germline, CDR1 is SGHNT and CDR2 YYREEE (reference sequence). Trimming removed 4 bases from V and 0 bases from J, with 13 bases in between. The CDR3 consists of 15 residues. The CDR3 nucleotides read TGTGCCAGCAGCCTCGAGGGCAGGCTGAACACTGAAGCTTTCTTT. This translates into CASSLEGRLNTEAFF. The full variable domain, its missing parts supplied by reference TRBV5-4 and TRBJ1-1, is ETGVTQSPTHLIKTRGQQVTLRCSSQSGHNTVSWYQQALGQGPQFIFQYYREEENGRGNFPPRFSGLQFPNYSSELNVNALELDDSALYLCASSLEGRLNTEAFFGQGTRLTVV.

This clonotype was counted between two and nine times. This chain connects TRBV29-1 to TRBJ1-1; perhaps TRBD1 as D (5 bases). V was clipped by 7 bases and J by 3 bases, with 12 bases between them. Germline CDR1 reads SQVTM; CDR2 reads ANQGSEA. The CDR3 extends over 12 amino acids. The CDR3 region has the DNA TGCAGCGGGGGGGGGGGAGACACTGAAGCTTTCTTT. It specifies CSGGGGDTEAFF.

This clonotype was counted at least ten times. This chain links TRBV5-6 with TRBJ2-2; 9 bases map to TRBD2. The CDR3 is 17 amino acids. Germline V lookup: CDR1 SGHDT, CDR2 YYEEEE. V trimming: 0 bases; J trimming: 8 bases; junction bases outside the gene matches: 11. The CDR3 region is CASSLVRLAGTGGELFF. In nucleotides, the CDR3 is TGTGCCAGCAGCTTGGTGCGGCTAGCGGGGACCGGTGGGGAGCTGTTTTTT.

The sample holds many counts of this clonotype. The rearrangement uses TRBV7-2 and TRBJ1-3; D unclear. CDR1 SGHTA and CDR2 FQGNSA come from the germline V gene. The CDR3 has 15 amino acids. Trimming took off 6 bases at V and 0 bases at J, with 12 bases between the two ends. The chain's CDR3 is CASSRTDASGNTIYF. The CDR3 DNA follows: TGTGCCAGCAGTCGTACCGACGCCTCTGGAAACACCATATATTTT.

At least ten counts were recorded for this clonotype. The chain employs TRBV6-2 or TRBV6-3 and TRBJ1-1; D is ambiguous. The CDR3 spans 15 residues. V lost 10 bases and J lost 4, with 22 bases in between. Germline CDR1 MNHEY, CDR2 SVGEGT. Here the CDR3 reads CATTEPDPGPTEAFF. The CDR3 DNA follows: TGTGCCACCACTGAACCGGACCCCGGGCCCACTGAAGCTTTCTTT.

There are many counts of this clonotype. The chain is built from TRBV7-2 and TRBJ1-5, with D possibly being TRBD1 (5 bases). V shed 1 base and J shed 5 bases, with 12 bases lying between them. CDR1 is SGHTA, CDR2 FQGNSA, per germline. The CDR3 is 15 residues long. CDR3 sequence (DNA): TGTGCCAGCAGCTTAGGCAGGGAGATATATCAGCCCCAGCATTTT. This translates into CASSLGREIYQPQHF. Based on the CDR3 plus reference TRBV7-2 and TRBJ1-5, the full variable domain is GAGVSQSPSNKVTEKGKDVELRCDPISGHTALYWYRQSLGQGLEFLIYFQGNSAPDKSGLPSDRFSAERTGGSVSTLTIQRTQQEDSAVYLCASSLGREIYQPQHFGDGTRLSIL.